This T cell receptor beta chain was retrieved from a study of blood T cell repertoires in COVID-19. As for the study in general: Italy, Spain and the United States were the sources of the convalescent and acute COVID-19 samples.

V was trimmed by 3 bases and J by 8 bases, leaving 5 bases between them. There are 11 residues in the CDR3. From germline, CDR1 is DFQATT and CDR2 SNEGSKA (reference sequence). As handled by the study authors: Quantification of nucleated cells was approximated via reference gene primer amplification. Sequencing used immunoSEQ multiplex PCR; TCRdb keeps in-frame clones, though not all of them. For V, J and clone size, that table is used; D and trimming come from the DNA. The repertoire consists of 95,000 to 150,000 clones, with 75% to 85% occurring once and the leading ten covering roughly 12%. The chain recombines TRBV20-1 with TRBJ1-6; D unclear. This sequence was found in a human donor in a cohort sampled during active COVID-19. What was sequenced was peripheral blood. CDR3 sequence: CSARSDSPLHF. Written as DNA, the CDR3 is TGCAGTGCTAGGTCAGATTCACCCCTCCACTTT.